This T cell receptor (beta chain) was observed in a study of radiotherapy plus CTLA-4 blockade in lung cancer. Profiling relied on immunoSEQ multiplex PCR, and the TCRdb table lists in-frame clones only, not all of them. The table includes 35,000 to 45,000 clones, over 60% detected once. The germline V gene encodes CDR1 MNHEY and CDR2 SVGAGI. The CDR3 is 14 residues long. With 5 bases clipped from V and 4 bases from J, the junction kept 6 bases outside the gene matches. The sequencing used peripheral blood, collected from a patient treated with radiotherapy plus ipilimumab. V and J are TRBV6-5 and TRBJ2-5; 8 nucleotides agree with TRBD2. The TCR originated in a human donor with non-small cell lung cancer who had stable disease on radiotherapy plus ipilimumab. CDR3 region: CASSGTSRRETQYF. The CDR3 nucleotides read TGTGCCAGCAGTGGGACTAGTCGACGAGAGACCCAGTACTTC.